These T cell receptor beta chains were read from a single sample in a study of radiotherapy plus CTLA-4 blockade in lung cancer. TCRdb's copy holds only in-frame clones and misses some; the assay was immunoSEQ multiplex PCR. The profile shows roughly 66,000 clones, under 85% of them singletons. The material was peripheral blood, obtained from a patient treated with radiotherapy plus ipilimumab. All receptors derive from a human donor with non-small cell lung cancer who had a partial response to radiotherapy plus ipilimumab. Each CDR3 is given with its conserved first and last residue. The order of the fields is V gene, clone size, D gene, J gene, CDR3 DNA, CDR3 protein. D genes are given only for firm matches. Size is stated for part of the rows, as once, few or many counts, or as a class when the clone is expanded.

v_call: TRBV9
clone_size: .
d_call: TRBD2
j_call: TRBJ2-3
cdr3_nt: TGTGCCAGCAGCGTAGAGAACGGGAGGAGCACAGATACGCAGTATTTT
cdr3_aa: CASSVENGRSTDTQYF

v_call: TRBV5-4
clone_size: .
d_call: .
j_call: TRBJ2-5
cdr3_nt: TGTGCCAGCAGCCACGCTGGGGAGGAAGAGACCCAGTACTTC
cdr3_aa: CASSHAGEEETQYF

v_call: TRBV19
clone_size: .
d_call: TRBD1
j_call: TRBJ2-7
cdr3_nt: TGTGCCAGTAGCTTCGAGGGACAGGGTTTGTACGAGCAGTACTTC
cdr3_aa: CASSFEGQGLYEQYF

v_call: TRBV4-1
clone_size: .
d_call: TRBD1
j_call: TRBJ2-1
cdr3_nt: TGCGCCAGCAGCCAGGGGACAGCCTTTACCTACAATGAGCAGTTCTTC
cdr3_aa: CASSQGTAFTYNEQFF

v_call: TRBV12-2
clone_size: .
d_call: .
j_call: TRBJ2-7
cdr3_nt: TGTGCAAGTCGCTTAGCCCCCGACAGGGTGCCCTACGAGCAGTACTTC
cdr3_aa: CASRLAPDRVPYEQYF

v_call: TRBV28
clone_size: .
d_call: TRBD1
j_call: TRBJ1-3
cdr3_nt: TGTGCCAGCAGTTTATATGGACAGGGGGCTTCTGGAAACACCATATATTTT
cdr3_aa: CASSLYGQGASGNTIYF

v_call: TRBV7-6
clone_size: .
d_call: TRBD2
j_call: TRBJ2-1
cdr3_nt: TGTGCCAGCAGCTCCAACTCGGGGGGAGGTGAGCAGTTCTTC
cdr3_aa: CASSSNSGGGEQFF

v_call: TRBV7-9
clone_size: .
d_call: TRBD1
j_call: TRBJ1-1
cdr3_nt: TGTGCCAGCAGCTTCAAGGGGGCTGGTGAAGCTTTCTTT
cdr3_aa: CASSFKGAGEAFF

v_call: TRBV29-1
clone_size: .
d_call: .
j_call: TRBJ2-1
cdr3_nt: TGTCAATTCAATGAGCAGTTCTTC
cdr3_aa: CQFNEQFF

v_call: TRBV6-1
clone_size: few
d_call: .
j_call: TRBJ1-2
cdr3_nt: TGTGCCAGCACCGTGGACAGTTCCCGTGAAGGCTACACCTTC
cdr3_aa: CASTVDSSREGYTF

v_call: TRBV2
clone_size: .
d_call: TRBD1
j_call: TRBJ1-1
cdr3_nt: TGTGCCAGCAGGGGACAGACGAACACTGAAGCTTTCTTT
cdr3_aa: CASRGQTNTEAFF

v_call: TRBV19
clone_size: once
d_call: .
j_call: TRBJ1-5
cdr3_nt: TGTGCCAGTAGTATATTACAGGCTAGCAATCAGCCCCAGCATTTT
cdr3_aa: CASSILQASNQPQHF

v_call: TRBV7-8
clone_size: .
d_call: .
j_call: TRBJ1-6
cdr3_nt: TGTGCCAGCAGCTACCAGGGGACGGTTAAATCACCCCTCCACTTT
cdr3_aa: CASSYQGTVKSPLHF

v_call: TRBV6-1
clone_size: .
d_call: .
j_call: TRBJ2-7
cdr3_nt: TGTGCCAGCAGCCTTAGGGGGGGAACCTACGAGCAGTACTTC
cdr3_aa: CASSLRGGTYEQYF

v_call: TRBV14
clone_size: once
d_call: TRBD2
j_call: TRBJ2-5
cdr3_nt: TGTGCCAGCAGCCAAGGTTCACTAGCGGGAGGAGAGACCCAGTACTTC
cdr3_aa: CASSQGSLAGGETQYF

v_call: TRBV27
clone_size: .
d_call: TRBD2
j_call: TRBJ2-1
cdr3_nt: TGTGCCAGCATCAACGGCGGGAGCCCACACAATGAGCAGTTCTTC
cdr3_aa: CASINGGSPHNEQFF

v_call: TRBV19
clone_size: .
d_call: .
j_call: TRBJ1-5
cdr3_nt: TGTGCCAGTAGTATATCTTGGCGGCAGACCAGAACCCAGCCCCAGCATTTT
cdr3_aa: CASSISWRQTRTQPQHF

v_call: TRBV6-1
clone_size: .
d_call: .
j_call: TRBJ2-1
cdr3_nt: TGTGCCAGCAGTTTTGGCAACAATGAGCAGTTCTTC
cdr3_aa: CASSFGNNEQFF

v_call: TRBV6-1
clone_size: .
d_call: .
j_call: TRBJ2-7
cdr3_nt: TGTGCCAGCAGTGAAGCGCCTGGGGCAATCTACGAGCAGTACTTC
cdr3_aa: CASSEAPGAIYEQYF

v_call: TRBV7-8
clone_size: .
d_call: .
j_call: TRBJ2-5
cdr3_nt: TGTGCCAGCAGCCCCCGGGGGGCGGGAAGTGAAGAGACCCAGTACTTC
cdr3_aa: CASSPRGAGSEETQYF

v_call: TRBV10-3
clone_size: .
d_call: TRBD2
j_call: TRBJ2-3
cdr3_nt: TGTGCCATCAGTCCCGGTGGCGGGAGGGCCGTAAGGGCAGATACGCAGTATTTT
cdr3_aa: CAISPGGGRAVRADTQYF

v_call: TRBV30
clone_size: .
d_call: .
j_call: TRBJ1-1
cdr3_nt: TGTGCCTGGAGATGGACAGAGAACACTGAAGCTTTCTTT
cdr3_aa: CAWRWTENTEAFF

v_call: TRBV27
clone_size: .
d_call: .
j_call: TRBJ2-1
cdr3_nt: TGTGCCAGCAGTTTTTATCCAGGCAGGGGCCCAAATGAGCAGTTCTTC
cdr3_aa: CASSFYPGRGPNEQFF

v_call: TRBV2
clone_size: .
d_call: .
j_call: TRBJ2-2
cdr3_nt: TGTGCCAGCAGCCCGGACAGGAACACCGGGGAGCTGTTTTTT
cdr3_aa: CASSPDRNTGELFF